This TCR beta chain was captured by sequencing in a study of cytomegalovirus exposure and HLA in healthy donors. Study-level results: When a later analysis was performed, an Asian-associated ancestry cluster reportedly had fewer N-insertions than the approximately 680-donor mean. The authors enumerated roughly 160 TCR beta chains as linked to cytomegalovirus.

PCR primers comprised 60 Vbeta and 13 Jbeta primers. Generated by immunoSEQ multiplex PCR, the TCRdb table keeps only in-frame clones and is missing some. Here the sample spans approximately 79,000 clones, about 78% being singletons. Germline CDR1 reads SGHDT; CDR2 reads YYEEEE. This CDR3 is built from 12 residues. The ends were cut back, 3 bases at V and 7 bases at J, with 10 bases in the middle. A few counts support this clone. No antigen is known for it. This clonotype was obtained from a male donor in good health and CMV-seropositive. Material: PBMCs. The chain joins TRBV5-6 to TRBJ1-2; tentative D call: TRBD1 (6 bases). This CDR3 is CASSSDRIGYTF. DNA for the CDR3: TGTGCCAGCAGCTCAGACAGGATTGGCTACACCTTC.